Listed below are T cell receptor beta chains from one sample, sequenced in a study of CD8 T cells in Susac syndrome. TCRdb independently ran MiXCR on the immunoSEQ multiplex PCR reads; one entry per CDR3 protein. The profile shows hundreds of thousands of distinct CDR3 sequences, 93% of them singletons. The sample comprised CD4+ T cells from PBMCs. The receptors derive from a human donor with multiple sclerosis. The CDR3 runs from the conserved cysteine through the conserved F or W. D genes are given only for firm matches. Clone size is stated in some rows and not others, as once, few, many or a class when expanded.

size	V	J	D	CDR3	DNA
-	TRBV5-1	TRBJ2-7	TRBD2	CAMNKSLAGDSYEQYF	TGCGCCATGAACAAGAGCCTAGCGGGGGATTCCTACGAGCAGTACTTC
-	TRBV10-3	TRBJ2-5	-	CAISESTETQYF	TGTGCCATCAGTGAGTCGACAGAGACCCAGTACTTC
-	TRBV27	TRBJ1-4	-	CASSLQYATNEKLFF	TGTGCCAGCAGTCTCCAATATGCAACTAATGAAAAACTGTTTTTT
-	TRBV19	TRBJ1-2	-	CASSRRQVTANYGYTF	TGTGCCAGTAGTAGGCGACAGGTGACGGCTAACTATGGCTACACCTTC
-	TRBV9	TRBJ2-4	-	CASSARGDGKNIQYF	TGTGCCAGCAGCGCAAGAGGGGACGGAAAAAACATTCAGTACTTC
-	TRBV2	TRBJ2-1	-	CASSDAGHEQFF	TGTGCCAGCAGTGATGCGGGGCATGAGCAGTTCTTC
-	TRBV12-3/TRBV12-4	TRBJ1-3	-	CASSRDTGNTIYF	TGTGCCAGCAGTAGGGACACTGGAAACACCATATATTTT
-	TRBV7-2	TRBJ2-5	TRBD2	CASSPLAVQETQYF	TGTGCCAGCAGCCCACTAGCGGTTCAAGAGACCCAGTACTTC
once	TRBV7-8	TRBJ2-3	-	CASSLKRDLTTDTQYF	TGTGCCAGCAGCCTGAAAAGGGACCTTACCACAGATACGCAGTATTTT
once	TRBV30	TRBJ2-1	TRBD2	CAWRGFSGDFLTSPYNEQFF	TGTGCCTGGAGAGGATTTAGCGGGGACTTCCTTACCAGCCCCTACAATGAGCAGTTCTTC
-	TRBV7-9	TRBJ2-3	-	CASSRGRPDTQYF	TGTGCCAGCAGCCGGGGACGCCCAGATACGCAGTATTTT
-	TRBV6-2/TRBV6-3	TRBJ2-4	-	CASSYPMTRLEAAKNIQYF	TGTGCCAGCAGTTACCCTATGACTAGGCTGGAGGCAGCCAAAAACATTCAGTACTTC
-	TRBV29-1	TRBJ2-2	-	CSVDEGGAGGELFF	TGCAGCGTTGATGAGGGGGGCGCGGGCGGGGAGCTGTTTTTT